This T cell receptor beta chain came from a study of early T cells in non-severe SARS-CoV-2 infection (dated by TCRdb to 2020 to 2022). For the study in its entirety: Because TCR sequencing relied on bulk RNA taken from unsorted whole blood, pairing of alpha and beta chains was not possible.

Trimming takes 5 bases off V and 3 bases off J; junction bases not matched to a gene: 7. The CDR3 has 15 amino acids, counting the end cysteine and phenylalanine. Here the CDR3 DNA is all that survives: 45 bases in frame from base 1. Based on the germline V gene, the CDR1 and CDR2 sequences are SGHAT and FQNNGV. General findings and caveats noted by the study authors: VDJdb matching was skewed toward anti-spike CD8 responses and likely underestimated virus-specific expansions by missing private and CD4 specificities.

The library was made by 5' RACE. The sequencer listed for this sample is NextSeq 500. In the TCR library protocol, unique molecular identifiers were attached to individual cDNA molecules to correct for PCR bias and sequencing error. Both TCR alpha and beta chains were sequenced, and tight co-correlation was observed between alpha and beta sequence abundances in each sample. The source study handled its data this way. Decombinator V4 was used to annotate the V gene, J gene and CDR3 of the TCR sequences. TCRs were defined as expanded if a significant change between any two time points was detected under a Poisson model with p below 0.0001. Abundances of TCRs were expressed as counts per million after normalisation to the total number of TCRs sequenced in each sample. TRAV1-2 paired with TRAJ12, TRAJ20 or TRAJ33 defined MAIT TCRs, while TRAV10 paired with TRAJ18 defined iNKT TCRs. VDJdb, accessed on 1 November 2021, was searched for TCRs annotated for CMV, EBV and SARS-CoV-2, and TCRs annotated for more than one antigen were excluded. TCRdb handled the public reads itself, with Q25 trimming in fastp and clone calling in MiXCR, and kept productive beta chains. Duplicate CDR3 protein sequences are folded into a single record with the most common DNA and genes. The V and J calls shown here were made by TCRdb, not taken from the authors' results. Counted in this sample were 65,000 to 95,000 distinct CDR3 sequences; over 8.5% of them appeared once. The ten most abundant clones make up 4.8% of the sample.

A case-control design nested within a healthcare worker cohort in London, UK, was used, with weekly nasopharyngeal swab PCR tests and blood sampling performed. Between 23 and 31 March 2020, the week of the UK lockdown, healthcare workers were enrolled and then followed up weekly for as long as 16 weeks. This clonotype was observed many times. Its antigen is not yet known. One base away there is no much larger clone; base qualities are not given. The receptor was isolated from an adult who was a healthcare worker with PCR-confirmed SARS-CoV-2 infection or an uninfected control (not recorded which). Sample: whole blood. This chain is built from TRBV11-2 and TRBJ1-1, and 9 bases in between align with TRBD1. The CDR3 corresponds to CASSMYRDRDTEAFF. The sequenced DNA is TGTGCCAGCAGCATGTACCGGGACAGGGACACTGAAGCTTTCTTT.